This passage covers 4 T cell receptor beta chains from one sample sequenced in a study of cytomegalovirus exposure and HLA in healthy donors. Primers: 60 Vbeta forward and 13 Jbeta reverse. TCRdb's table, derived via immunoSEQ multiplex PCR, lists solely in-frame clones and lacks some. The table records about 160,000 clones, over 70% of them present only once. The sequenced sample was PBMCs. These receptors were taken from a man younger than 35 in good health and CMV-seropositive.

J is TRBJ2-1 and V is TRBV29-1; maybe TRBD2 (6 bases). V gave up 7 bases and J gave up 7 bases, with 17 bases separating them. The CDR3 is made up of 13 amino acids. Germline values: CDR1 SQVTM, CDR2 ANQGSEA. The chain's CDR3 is CSGAQTSANEQFF. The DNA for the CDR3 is TGCAGCGGAGCCCAGACTAGTGCGAATGAGCAGTTCTTC.

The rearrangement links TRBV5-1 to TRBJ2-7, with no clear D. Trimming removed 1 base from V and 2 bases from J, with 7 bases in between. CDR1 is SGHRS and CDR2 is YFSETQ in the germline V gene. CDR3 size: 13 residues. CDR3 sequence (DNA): TGCGCCAGCAGCTTGCCGGAGACCTACGAGCAGTACTTC. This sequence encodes CASSLPETYEQYF.

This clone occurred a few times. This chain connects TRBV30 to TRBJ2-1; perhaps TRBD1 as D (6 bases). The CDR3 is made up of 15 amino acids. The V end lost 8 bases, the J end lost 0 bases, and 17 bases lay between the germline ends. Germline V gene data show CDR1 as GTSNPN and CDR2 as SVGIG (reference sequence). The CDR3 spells CALTTDRFSYNEQFF. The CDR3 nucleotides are TGTGCCCTGACCACCGACAGGTTCTCCTACAATGAGCAGTTCTTC.

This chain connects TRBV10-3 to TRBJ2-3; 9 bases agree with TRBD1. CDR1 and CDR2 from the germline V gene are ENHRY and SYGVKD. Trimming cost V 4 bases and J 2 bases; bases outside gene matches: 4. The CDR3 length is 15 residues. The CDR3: CAISGTGVSTDTQYF. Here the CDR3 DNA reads TGTGCCATCAGTGGGACAGGGGTGTCCACAGATACGCAGTATTTT.